These 2 T cell receptor beta chains were all obtained from the same sample, sequenced in a study of cytomegalovirus exposure and HLA in healthy donors. It was with 60 Vbeta and 13 Jbeta primers that the PCR ran. Produced via immunoSEQ multiplex PCR; TCRdb's table is partial and in-frame only. The repertoire includes about 170,000 clones, about four fifths of them detected once, and approximately 0.8% sits in the top ten. The specimen sequenced was PBMCs. The receptors originated from a woman between 18 and 29 years old in good health and CMV-seronegative.

The chain links TRBV7-3 to TRBJ2-2; no firm D call. Germline CDR1 SGHTA, CDR2 FQGTGA. V gave up 4 bases and J gave up 3 bases, with 3 bases separating them. The CDR3 runs 12 residues. The CDR3 sequence: CASSSYTGELFF. The CDR3 nucleotides are TGTGCCAGCAGCTCCTACACCGGGGAGCTGTTTTTT.

This clone has just one count. J is TRBJ2-3 and V is TRBV20-1; D gene unclear. This CDR3 is 10 amino acids long. V lost 7 bases, J lost 6 bases, and 8 bases lay in between. Per germline, CDR1 DFQATT and CDR2 SNEGSKA (reference sequence). The CDR3 loop reads CSGRTDTQYF. The CDR3 DNA reads TGCAGTGGGAGAACGGATACGCAGTATTTT.